The sequence of this T cell receptor beta chain was determined in a study of cytomegalovirus exposure and HLA in healthy donors. Study results and limitations: Certain sequence variants were highly shared and formed a cluster, and this cluster was likely a sequencing artifact. Using a false discovery rate of 0.05, a later analysis showed that about 16,000 TCR beta sequences were associated with HLA alleles.

A multiplex PCR was run with 60 Vbeta primers and 13 Jbeta primers. Assay used: immunoSEQ multiplex PCR; TCRdb lists only in-frame clones, some missing. The sample includes about 150,000 clones, 77% of them seen just once. Of note for this clone: The antigen is unknown. Other DNA sequences in this specimen translate into the identical CDR3.

Sequencing input: PBMCs. This sequence was found in a woman aged 25-40 years in good health and CMV-seropositive.

CDR3 amino acids: CASRGQGGTEAFF. CDR3 nucleotide sequence: TGTGCCAGCAGAGGACAGGGTGGGACTGAAGCTTTCTTT. The gene calls are TRBV28 and TRBJ1-1; TRBD1 matches 8 bases. Germline CDR1 is MDHEN and CDR2 is SYDVKM. The CDR3 is 13 amino acids. Germline trimming cut 6 bases from V and 5 bases from J; bases unmatched to any gene: 5.